This T cell receptor beta chain was profiled in a study of shared clonotypes between healthy human individuals. About the study: For every donor, three CD4 naive, three CD4 memory, two CD8 naive and one CD8 memory plates were used. Study results and caveats: Investigators expected sequencing depth to affect clonotype sharing among donors.

The V gene's germline CDR1 is SGHAT and CDR2 FQNNGV. V lost 1 base and J lost 1, with 7 bases in between. The CDR3 loop spans 15 amino acids. Terminally differentiated effector memory CD45RA+ cells were excluded from the naive CD8 cells, which were CD45RO-negative and positively selected for CCR7. Donors were healthy HIV-negative adults without recent acute infections or vaccinations. Details on this clone: Its antigen is undetermined.

TCRdb's copy holds only in-frame clones and misses some; the assay was immunoSEQ multiplex PCR. The sample consists of approximately 1.9 million clones, 93% of them appearing once. Sequencing was carried out using naive CD8+ T cells from PBMCs. This chain joins TRBV11-2 and TRBJ2-2; D is unclear. This clonotype was obtained from a man between 18 and 29 years old in good health. Some clones in this sample may be carry-over from other donors' samples. The CDR3 loop is CASSLVNLNTGELFF. CDR3 DNA: TGTGCCAGCAGCTTAGTGAACTTGAACACCGGGGAGCTGTTTTTT.